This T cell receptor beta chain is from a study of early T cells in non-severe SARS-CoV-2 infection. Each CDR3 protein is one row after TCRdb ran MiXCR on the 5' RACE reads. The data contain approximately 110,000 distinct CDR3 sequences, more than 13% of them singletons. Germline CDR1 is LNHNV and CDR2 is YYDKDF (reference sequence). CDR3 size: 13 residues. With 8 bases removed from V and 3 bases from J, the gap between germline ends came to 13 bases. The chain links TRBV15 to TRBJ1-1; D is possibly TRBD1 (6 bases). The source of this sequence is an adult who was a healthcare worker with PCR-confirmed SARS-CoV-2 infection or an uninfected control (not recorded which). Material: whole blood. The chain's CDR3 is CATVRGGDTEAFF. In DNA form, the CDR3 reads TGTGCCACCGTCCGAGGGGGGGACACTGAAGCTTTCTTT. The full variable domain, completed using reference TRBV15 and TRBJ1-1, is DAMVIQNPRYQVTQFGKPVTLSCSQTLNHNVMYWYQQKSSQAPKLLFHYYDKDFNNEADTPDNFQSRRPNTSFCFLDIRSPGLGDTAMYLCATVRGGDTEAFFGQGTRLTVV.